This T cell receptor beta chain was captured by sequencing in a study of T cells in Graves' hyperthyroidism and ophthalmopathy. Study information: It was at initial diagnosis, before any treatment, that peripheral blood was collected.

The CDR3 spans 12 residues. CDR1 is DFQATT, CDR2 SNEGSKA, per germline (reference sequence). In the case of this clonotype: A read error may be the cause here, since a much bigger clone is one base away.

TCR beta CDR3 regions were amplified from RNA transcripts. Researchers ran a first-round RT-PCR on the TCR CDR3 using the HTBI primer set. TCRdb processed the multiplex PCR reads anew with MiXCR; each CDR3 protein has one entry. There are under 200,000 distinct CDR3 sequences in the sample; approximately 9% occur only once, and 22% lies in the top ten. The sequencing input was blood. The V gene is TRBV20-1, the J gene TRBJ1-5, with 9 nucleotides matching TRBD1. This clonotype was obtained from a woman younger than 30 with Graves' hyperthyroidism that later progressed to Graves' ophthalmopathy. The CDR3 reads CSAGTGSQPRHF. Written as DNA, the CDR3 is TGCAGTGCTGGGACAGGGTCGCAGCCCCGGCATTTT.